These 4 T cell receptor beta chains share one sample of origin, sequenced in a study of T cell responses to AZD1222 COVID-19 vaccine. Assay: immunoSEQ multiplex PCR; the TCRdb copy retains only in-frame clones and omits some. The top ten hold 1.5% to 2% of the sample, which has over 110,000 clones, approximately 90% seen once. This sample comprised peripheral blood, obtained on day 0 of AZD1222 vaccination. These receptors all come from an adult in good health.

The V gene is TRBV5-6, the J gene TRBJ1-2; D gene unclear. CDR3 length equals 12 residues. Germline V lookup: CDR1 SGHDT, CDR2 YYEEEE. Trimming took 5 bases from V and 0 from J, leaving 5 bases between them. The CDR3 bases are TGTGCCAGCAGTACAGCTAACTATGGCTACACCTTC. It translates to CASSTANYGYTF.

V is TRBV14 and J is TRBJ1-2; D is unresolved. There are 14 residues in the CDR3. The V gene lost 1 base and the J gene lost 5 bases, with 11 bases spanning the gap. The germline V gene has CDR1 SGHDN and CDR2 FVKESK. The CDR3 loop reads CASSQVGTKYGYTF. The DNA of the CDR3 is TGTGCCAGCAGCCAAGTCGGTACAAAGTATGGCTACACCTTC. The full variable domain, its missing parts supplied by reference TRBV14 and TRBJ1-2, is EAGVTQFPSHSVIEKGQTVTLRCDPISGHDNLYWYRRVMGKEIKFLLHFVKESKQDESGMPNNRFLAERTGGTYSTLKVQPAELEDSGVYFCASSQVGTKYGYTFGSGTRLTVV.

V gene TRBV2 combines with J gene TRBJ1-5; TRBD1 is a possible D gene (5 bases). Trimming took 4 bases from V and 4 from J, leaving 11 bases between them. This CDR3 region has 14 residues. The V gene's germline CDR1 is SNHLY and CDR2 FYNNEI. The CDR3 nucleotides are TGTGCCAGCAGTGCAGGGTACCGAAATCAGCCCCAGCATTTT. Protein product: CASSAGYRNQPQHF.

The chain uses TRBV4-2 and TRBJ2-2; D gene unclear. Trimming shortened V by 1 base and J by 1 base, and 10 bases separated the two germline ends. CDR3 length: 16 residues. Germline V gene data show CDR1 as LGHNA and CDR2 as YNFKEQ. CDR3 coding DNA: TGTGCCAGCAGCCAAGGCCAGGCGGTGAACACCGGGGAGCTGTTTTTT. Its protein is CASSQGQAVNTGELFF.